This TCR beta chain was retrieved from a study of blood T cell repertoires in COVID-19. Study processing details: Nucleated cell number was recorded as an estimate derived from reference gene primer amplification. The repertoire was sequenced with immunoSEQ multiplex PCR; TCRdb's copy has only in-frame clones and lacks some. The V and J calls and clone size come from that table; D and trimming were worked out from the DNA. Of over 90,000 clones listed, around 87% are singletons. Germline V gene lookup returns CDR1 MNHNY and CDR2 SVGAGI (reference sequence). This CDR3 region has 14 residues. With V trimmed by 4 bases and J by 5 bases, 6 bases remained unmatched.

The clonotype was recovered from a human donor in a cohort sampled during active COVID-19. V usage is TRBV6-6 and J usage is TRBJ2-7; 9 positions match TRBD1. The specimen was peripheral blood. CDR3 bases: TGTGCCAGCAGTTCTTACAGGGGGCCTGACGAGCAGTACTTC. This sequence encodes CASSSYRGPDEQYF.